These 14 T cell receptor beta chains were sequenced from one sample in a study of T cells after yellow fever vaccination. TCRdb redid the calling of the 5' RACE reads with MiXCR, one entry per CDR3 protein. The sample lists about 580,000 distinct CDR3 sequences, around 17% seen once, with roughly 17% in the top ten. The sample in question was PBMCs, obtained around 5 days after the first yellow fever vaccination. The receptors come from a man younger than 30 who received the YFV17D yellow fever vaccine.

This clonotype turned up a few times. V and J are TRBV6-5 and TRBJ1-5; a weak D match, TRBD1 (6 bases). The germline gives CDR1 MNHEY, CDR2 SVGAGI. V dropped 2 bases and J dropped 7 bases, with 18 bases sitting between them. The CDR3 is 16 amino acids. CDR3 loop: CASSYGGIQGKQPQHF. In DNA, the CDR3 is TGTGCCAGCAGTTACGGAGGTATCCAGGGGAAGCAGCCCCAGCATTTT.

This chain joins TRBV20-1 and TRBJ2-1; TRBD2 aligns across 8 bases. This CDR3 is 14 amino acids long. J lost 2 bases, V lost 7 bases, and 7 bases had no gene match. Germline V lookup: CDR1 DFQATT, CDR2 SNEGSKA (reference sequence). CDR3 region: CSVATGGPYNEQFF. In DNA form, the CDR3 reads TGCAGTGTTGCGACGGGGGGGCCCTACAATGAGCAGTTCTTC.

This sequence joins TRBV10-3 and TRBJ1-6; no definite D call. There are 16 residues in the CDR3. In germline, CDR1 is ENHRY, CDR2 SYGVKD. V was cut by 5 bases and J by 0 bases, with 11 bases left in between. The CDR3 sequence: CAISHQESSYNSPLHF. The CDR3, as DNA: TGTGCCATCAGTCATCAGGAGAGCTCCTATAATTCACCCCTCCACTTT.

There are many counts of this clonotype. The chain links TRBV20-1 to TRBJ1-5; D gene unclear. Germline-derived CDR1 and CDR2 are DFQATT and SNEGSKA (reference sequence). Trimming shortened V by 2 bases and J by 3 bases, and 8 bases separated the two germline ends. The CDR3 sequence is 13 residues long. The CDR3 DNA reads TGCAGTGCTAGAATTAGTGACAATCAGCCCCAGCATTTT. This encodes CSARISDNQPQHF.

V is TRBV6-6 and J is TRBJ1-1; no clear D. This CDR3 is 13 amino acids long. Trimming stripped 2 bases from V and 4 bases from J, with 8 bases between. Germline-derived CDR1 and CDR2 are MNHNY and SVGAGI (reference sequence). CDR3 bases: TGTGCCAGCAGTTACCCCGGGATCACTGAAGCTTTCTTT. This codes for CASSYPGITEAFF.

The chain carries TRBV28 and TRBJ1-5, with TRBD1 as a possible D gene (5 bases). This CDR3 comprises 16 residues. The V and J ends lost 1 base and 2 bases respectively, with 12 bases between them. Germline CDR1 reads MDHEN; CDR2 reads SYDVKM. The CDR3 spells CASSLSFGGGNQPQHF. CDR3 sequence (DNA): TGTGCCAGCAGTTTATCGTTTGGGGGAGGCAATCAGCCCCAGCATTTT.

J is TRBJ1-5 and V is TRBV5-5; no clear D gene. V was cut by 3 bases and J by 3 bases, with 13 bases left in between. Germline V lookup: CDR1 SGHKS, CDR2 YYEKEE (reference sequence). CDR3 size: 15 residues. CDR3 sequence reads: CASSSGRIPNQPQHF. The CDR3 coding sequence is TGTGCCAGCAGCTCCGGCCGAATCCCCAATCAGCCCCAGCATTTT.

The rearrangement uses TRBV11-2 and TRBJ2-7, with D possibly TRBD2 on 6 matching bases. V was trimmed by 5 bases and J by 7 bases, leaving 18 bases between them. This CDR3 is built from 14 residues. Germline V gene data show CDR1 as SGHAT and CDR2 as FQNNGV. The CDR3 protein is CASSPRVGGLEQYF. In nucleotides, the CDR3 is TGTGCCAGCAGCCCAAGGGTCGGGGGATTGGAGCAGTACTTC.

Only one count was recorded for this clonotype. The CDR3 DNA reads as TGCGCCAGCAGTGAGTCATCTAGCGGGGGGACCTACGAGCAGTACTTC. Residues: CASSESSSGGTYEQYF. This chain connects TRBV10-1 to TRBJ2-7; 11 bases are a match to TRBD2. Germline CDR1 reads WNHNN; CDR2 reads SYGVQD (reference sequence). There are 16 residues in the CDR3. Trimming at V came to 0 bases and at J to 2 bases, leaving 3 bases not matched to a gene.

CDR3 sequence (DNA): TGTGCCAGCAGTTCCGGGACAGGGTACTACAATGAGCAGTTCTTC. The encoded protein is CASSSGTGYYNEQFF. This chain joins TRBV2 and TRBJ2-1; 9 nucleotides agree with TRBD1. V lost 5 bases to trimming and J lost 3 bases; unmatched junction nucleotides: 5. The CDR3 extends over 15 amino acids. The germline CDR1 and CDR2 sequences are SNHLY and FYNNEI.

The rearrangement links TRBV7-8 to TRBJ1-4; 10 bases align to TRBD1. Trimming cost V 5 bases and J 8 bases; bases outside gene matches: 8. Germline V gives CDR1 SGHVS, CDR2 FQNEAQ. The CDR3 runs 15 residues. The CDR3, as DNA: TGTGCCAGCAGCCCGAATGGGGGACAGGGGGAAAAACTGTTTTTT. It translates to CASSPNGGQGEKLFF.

The chain couples TRBV20-1 to TRBJ1-3; D gene ambiguous. V lost 3 bases and J 2 bases, leaving 8 bases between the germline ends. The germline CDR1 and CDR2 sequences are DFQATT and SNEGSKA (reference sequence). The CDR3 contains 13 residues. Here the CDR3 DNA reads TGCAGTGCTAGGGTGACTACTGGAAACACCATATATTTT. The encoded protein is CSARVTTGNTIYF.

This chain uses TRBV4-1 with TRBJ1-6, with no clear D. Trimming stripped 0 bases from V and 10 bases from J, with 10 bases between. Germline V gene data show CDR1 as MGHRA and CDR2 as YSYEKL. The CDR3 consists of 14 residues. CDR3 sequence: CASSQDEADSPLHF. CDR3 bases: TGCGCCAGCAGCCAAGACGAGGCAGACTCACCCCTCCACTTT.

V gene TRBV15 combines with J gene TRBJ2-1, with TRBD2 identical over 8 bases. V shed 6 bases and J 6 bases; nucleotides not matched to a gene: 1. The CDR3 covers 12 residues. Germline loops: CDR1 LNHNV, CDR2 YYDKDF (reference sequence). The chain's CDR3 is CATRAGGNEQFF. The CDR3 bases are TGTGCCACCAGGGCGGGGGGCAATGAGCAGTTCTTC.